This passage covers 13 T cell receptor beta chains from one sample sequenced in a study of blood T cells in healthy people across ages. A sample-barcoded 5' primer and a J-beta primer mix were used in a second PCR of about 6 to 12 cycles. Each CDR3 protein gets one entry after TCRdb re-called the 5' RACE reads with MiXCR. The table records some 900,000 distinct CDR3 sequences, 45% to 50% of them present only once. The sample comprised blood. Receptors were obtained from a young man in good health.

This clonotype has a handful of counts. The CDR3 loop reads CASSAIGVGEQYF. The DNA of the CDR3 is TGTGCCAGCAGTGCGATAGGGGTTGGCGAGCAGTACTTC. The chain carries TRBV13 and TRBJ2-1, with TRBD1 as a possible D gene (5 bases). The end of the DNA is better explained by TRBJ2-7, so the J call may be wrong. The V gene's germline CDR1 is PRHDT and CDR2 FYEKMQ (reference sequence). The CDR3 length is 13 residues.

This clonotype was seen a few times. This chain uses TRBV6-4 with TRBJ2-1; no clear D gene. The CDR3 consists of 10 residues. Germline assignment: CDR1 MRHNA and CDR2 SNTAGT. The germline V and J ends were trimmed by 3 bases and 8 bases, with 2 bases remaining between them. The CDR3 region has the DNA TGTGCCAGCAGTGAATATGAGCAGTTCTTC. Its protein product is CASSEYEQFF.

This chain uses TRBV3-1 with TRBJ2-7; D perhaps matches TRBD2 (6 bases). CDR1 is LGHDT and CDR2 is YNNKEL in the germline V gene (reference sequence). The length of the CDR3 is 15 residues. V was cut by 3 bases and J by 2 bases, with 14 bases left in between. CDR3 region: CASSQPAAGTYEQYF. CDR3 in DNA: TGTGCCAGCAGCCAGCCCGCGGCGGGAACCTACGAGCAGTACTTC.

This clonotype was detected a few times. The V gene is TRBV29-1, the J gene TRBJ1-1, with D perhaps matching TRBD1 (5 bases). The CDR3 covers 12 residues. Germline loops: CDR1 SQVTM, CDR2 ANQGSEA. Trimming left V 4 bases short and J 3 bases short, with 9 bases between. CDR3 protein: CSVARADTEAFF. The DNA for the CDR3 is TGCAGCGTTGCCAGGGCGGACACTGAAGCTTTCTTT.

This clonotype showed up just a few times. This chain connects TRBV25-1 to TRBJ2-7; D is perhaps TRBD1 (6 bases). The length of the CDR3 is 15 residues. With 1 base removed from V and 5 bases from J, the gap between germline ends came to 15 bases. CDR1 is MGHDK and CDR2 is SYGVNS in the germline V gene. CDR3 nucleotides: TGTGCCAGCAGTGAATTGGGCAGGGGATCTGACGAGCAGTACTTC. Translation: CASSELGRGSDEQYF.

In this sample, this clonotype turned up a few times. V is TRBV28 and J is TRBJ2-1; D unclear. CDR1 is MDHEN and CDR2 is SYDVKM in the germline V gene. The CDR3 loop spans 14 amino acids. V lost 3 bases to trimming and J lost 5 bases, with 11 bases between them. CDR3 in amino acids: CASSFGQANNEQFF. The CDR3 bases are TGTGCCAGCAGTTTCGGGCAGGCGAACAATGAGCAGTTCTTC. The entire variable domain, with the rest obtained from reference TRBV28 and TRBJ2-1, is as follows: DVKVTQSSRYLVKRTGEKVFLECVQDMDHENMFWYRQDPGLGLRLIYFSYDVKMKEKGDIPEGYSVSREKKERFSLILESASTNQTSMYLCASSFGQANNEQFFGPGTRLTVL.

This clonotype has more than one count but fewer than ten. The CDR3 coding sequence is TGTGCCAGCAGCCCCCCAAGACTCGACGGTGCAAACGAGCAGTACTTC. This sequence encodes CASSPPRLDGANEQYF. The rearrangement joins TRBV7-9 to TRBJ2-4; D is unclear. The DNA end favors TRBJ2-7, so the J call may be wrong. Per the germline V gene, CDR1 is SEHNR and CDR2 is FQNEAQ (reference sequence). This CDR3 region has 16 residues.

The chain joins TRBV7-9 to TRBJ2-1; 7 bases match TRBD2. Germline V gene lookup returns CDR1 SEHNR and CDR2 FQNEAQ (reference sequence). There are 18 residues in the CDR3. The trim removed 5 bases at V and 7 bases at J, leaving 20 bases unmatched. The CDR3 coding sequence is TGTGCCAGCAGCGATCCCTCGGTGGCGGGAGCGCCGGGGAATGAGCAGTTCTTC. Protein sequence: CASSDPSVAGAPGNEQFF.

This sequence joins TRBV20-1 and TRBJ1-1, with 7 bases aligning to TRBD1. There are 14 residues in the CDR3. Germline V gene lookup returns CDR1 DFQATT and CDR2 SNEGSKA (reference sequence). DNA for the CDR3: TGCAGAGCAGACAGGGACCTCTTGGGCACTGAAGCTTTCTTT. Encoded protein: CRADRDLLGTEAFF.

This clonotype was counted only a few times. The V call is TRBV12-5, the J call TRBJ2-3; D possibly corresponds to TRBD1 (5 bases). Trimming pared 3 bases from V and 4 bases from J, leaving 11 bases between. The CDR3 runs to 14 residues. Germline V gives CDR1 LGHNT, CDR2 FRNRAP. CDR3 sequence: CASGFGTGPDTQYF. DNA of the CDR3: TGTGCTAGTGGTTTTGGAACAGGCCCAGATACGCAGTATTTT. The variable domain in full, completed from reference TRBV12-5 and TRBJ2-3, reads DARVTQTPRHKVTEMGQEVTMRCQPILGHNTVFWYRQTMMQGLELLAYFRNRAPLDDSGMPKDRFSAEMPDATLATLKIQPSEPRDSAVYFCASGFGTGPDTQYFGPGTRLTVL.

The genes are TRBV10-3 and TRBJ2-3; D is undetermined. Germline-derived CDR1 and CDR2 are ENHRY and SYGVKD. Trimming took 1 base from V and 4 from J, leaving 3 bases between them. The CDR3 has 12 amino acids. CDR3 sequence: CAISEFPDTQYF. The DNA for the CDR3 is TGTGCCATCAGTGAGTTTCCAGATACGCAGTATTTT.

The V gene is TRBV3-1, the J gene TRBJ1-6, with no clear D. V was trimmed by 2 bases and J by 9 bases, leaving 8 bases between them. This CDR3 spans 13 amino acids. CDR1 and CDR2 (germline): LGHDT, YNNKEL (reference sequence). CDR3 DNA: TGTGCCAGCAGCCAAACTACGGGTTCACCCCTCCACTTT. This translates into CASSQTTGSPLHF. The full variable domain, with the rest looked up from reference TRBV3-1 and TRBJ1-6, is DTAVSQTPKYLVTQMGNDKSIKCEQNLGHDTMYWYKQDSKKFLKIMFSYNNKELIINETVPNRFSPKSPDKAHLNLHINSLELGDSAVYFCASSQTTGSPLHFGNGTRLTVT.

The chain links TRBV20-1 to TRBJ2-3; tentative D call: TRBD2 (6 bases). Trimming stripped 5 bases from V and 4 bases from J, with 19 bases between. The CDR3 contains 15 residues. The germline V gene has CDR1 DFQATT and CDR2 SNEGSKA (reference sequence). The CDR3 region is CSAGAGTGSADTQYF. CDR3 in DNA: TGCAGTGCTGGGGCGGGAACGGGGTCTGCAGATACGCAGTATTTT.